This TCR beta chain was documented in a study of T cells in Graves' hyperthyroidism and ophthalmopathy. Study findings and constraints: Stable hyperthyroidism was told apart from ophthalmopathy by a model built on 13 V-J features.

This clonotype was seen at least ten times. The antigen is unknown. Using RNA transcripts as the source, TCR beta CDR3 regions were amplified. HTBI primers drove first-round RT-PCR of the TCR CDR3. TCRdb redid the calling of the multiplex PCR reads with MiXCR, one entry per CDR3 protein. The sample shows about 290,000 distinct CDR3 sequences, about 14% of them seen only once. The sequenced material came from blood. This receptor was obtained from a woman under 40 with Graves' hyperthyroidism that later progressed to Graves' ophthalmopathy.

DNA for the CDR3: TGCAGCGTCGGGACAGCGTACGAGCAGTACTTC. Its protein is CSVGTAYEQYF. The chain joins TRBV29-1 to TRBJ2-7, with TRBD1 identical over 7 bases. Trimming took 6 bases from V and 4 from J; bases not matched to a gene: 3. CDR3 length equals 11 residues. Per germline, CDR1 SQVTM and CDR2 ANQGSEA.